This T cell receptor beta chain was profiled in a study of T cell responses to AZD1222 COVID-19 vaccine. Study-wide results and caveats: Donors were largely white British and mainly female; clonal diversity was possibly underestimated.

The CDR3 is made up of 14 amino acids. In germline, CDR1 is MNHEY, CDR2 SVGEGT. The V end was cut by 0 bases, the J end by 7 bases, with 10 bases between. Concerning this clone: Its target is unknown.

The table came from immunoSEQ multiplex PCR; TCRdb's copy has only in-frame clones and leaves some out. The sample carries about 130,000 clones, 90% recorded once. This material consisted of peripheral blood, taken on day 0 of MenACWY control vaccination. The sequence was obtained from an adult in good health. This rearrangement joins TRBV6-2 or TRBV6-3 to TRBJ2-4; the D gene could be TRBD1 or TRBD2 (5 bases each). The CDR3 here is CASSYSLGTNIQYF. The CDR3 DNA reads as TGTGCCAGCAGTTACTCCCTGGGGACGAACATTCAGTACTTC.